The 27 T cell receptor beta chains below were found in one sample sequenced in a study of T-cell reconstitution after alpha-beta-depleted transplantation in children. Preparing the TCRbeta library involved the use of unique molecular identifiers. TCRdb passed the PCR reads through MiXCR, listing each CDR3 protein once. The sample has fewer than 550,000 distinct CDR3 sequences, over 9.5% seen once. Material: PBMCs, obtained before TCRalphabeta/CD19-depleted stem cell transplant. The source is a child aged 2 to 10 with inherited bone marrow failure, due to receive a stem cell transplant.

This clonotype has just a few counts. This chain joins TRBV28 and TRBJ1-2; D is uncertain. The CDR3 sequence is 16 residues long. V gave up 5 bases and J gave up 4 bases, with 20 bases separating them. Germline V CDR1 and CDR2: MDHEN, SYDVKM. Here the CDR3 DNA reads TGTGCCAGCAGTCGATTCCCCAGGACTTCCATCTATGGCTACACCTTC. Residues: CASSRFPRTSIYGYTF.

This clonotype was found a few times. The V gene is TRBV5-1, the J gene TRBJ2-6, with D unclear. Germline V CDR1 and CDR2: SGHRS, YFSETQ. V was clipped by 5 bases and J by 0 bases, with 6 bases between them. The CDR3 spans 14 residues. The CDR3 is CASSVLSGANVLTF. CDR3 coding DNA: TGCGCCAGCAGTGTTCTCTCTGGGGCCAACGTCCTGACTTTC.

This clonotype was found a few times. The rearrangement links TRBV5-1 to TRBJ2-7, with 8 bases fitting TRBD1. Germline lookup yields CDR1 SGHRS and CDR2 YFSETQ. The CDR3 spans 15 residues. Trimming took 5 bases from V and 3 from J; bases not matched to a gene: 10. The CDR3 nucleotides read TGCGCCAGCAGTTTTCAGTCAGGGGGCTTCTACGAGCAGTACTTC. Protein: CASSFQSGGFYEQYF.

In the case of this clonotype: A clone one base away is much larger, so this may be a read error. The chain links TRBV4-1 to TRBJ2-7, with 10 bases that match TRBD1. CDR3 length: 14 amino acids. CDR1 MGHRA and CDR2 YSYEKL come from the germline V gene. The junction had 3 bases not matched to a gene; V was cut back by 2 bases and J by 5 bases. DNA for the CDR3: TGCGCCAGCAGCCAACCGGGACAGGGGCACGAGCAGTACTTC. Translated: CASSQPGQGHEQYF.

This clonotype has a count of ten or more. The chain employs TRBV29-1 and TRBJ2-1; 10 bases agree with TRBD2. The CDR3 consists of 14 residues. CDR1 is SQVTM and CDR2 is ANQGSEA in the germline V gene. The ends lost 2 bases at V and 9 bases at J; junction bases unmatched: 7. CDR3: CSVESSGRASEQFF. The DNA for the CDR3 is TGCAGCGTTGAAAGCAGCGGGAGGGCCAGTGAGCAGTTCTTC.

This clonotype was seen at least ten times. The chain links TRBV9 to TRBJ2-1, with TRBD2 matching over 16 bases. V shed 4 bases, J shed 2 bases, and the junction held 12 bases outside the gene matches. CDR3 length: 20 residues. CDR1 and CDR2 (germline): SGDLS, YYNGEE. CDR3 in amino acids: CASSSHPGLAGGITYNEQFF. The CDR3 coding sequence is TGTGCCAGCAGCTCTCACCCGGGACTAGCGGGAGGGATTACCTACAATGAGCAGTTCTTC.

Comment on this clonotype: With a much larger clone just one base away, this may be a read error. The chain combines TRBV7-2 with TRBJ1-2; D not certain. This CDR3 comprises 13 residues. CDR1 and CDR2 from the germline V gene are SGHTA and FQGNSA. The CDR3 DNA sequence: TGTGCCAGCAGCTTAGACGCCCCGGGCGGCTGCACCTTC. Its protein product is CASSLDAPGGCTF.

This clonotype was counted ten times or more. The CDR3 loop reads CASKLETRYTGELFF. CDR3 bases: TGCGCCAGCAAATTAGAGACTAGATACACCGGGGAGCTGTTTTTT. V gene TRBV5-1 combines with J gene TRBJ2-2, with D perhaps TRBD2 (6 bases). Looked up from germline, CDR1 is SGHRS and CDR2 is YFSETQ. V was pared by 6 bases and J by 3 bases, with 15 bases between. CDR3 size: 15 residues.

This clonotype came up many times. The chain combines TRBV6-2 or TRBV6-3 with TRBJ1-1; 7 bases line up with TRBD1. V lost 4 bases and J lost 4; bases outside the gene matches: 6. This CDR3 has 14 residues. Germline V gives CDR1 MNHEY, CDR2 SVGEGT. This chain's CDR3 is CASSWDSLSTEAFF. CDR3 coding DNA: TGTGCCAGCAGTTGGGACAGCTTATCCACTGAAGCTTTCTTT.

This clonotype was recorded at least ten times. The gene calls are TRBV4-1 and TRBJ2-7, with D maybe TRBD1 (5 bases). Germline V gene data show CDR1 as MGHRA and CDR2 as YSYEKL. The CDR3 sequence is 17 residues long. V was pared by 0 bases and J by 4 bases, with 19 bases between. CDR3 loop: CASSQDQGTPTGYEQYF. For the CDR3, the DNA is TGCGCCAGCAGCCAAGACCAGGGAACACCCACTGGGTACGAGCAGTACTTC.

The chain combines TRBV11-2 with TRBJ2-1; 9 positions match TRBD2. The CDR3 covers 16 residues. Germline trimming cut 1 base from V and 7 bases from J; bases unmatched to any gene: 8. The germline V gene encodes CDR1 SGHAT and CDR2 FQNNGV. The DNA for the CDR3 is TGTGCCAGCAGCTTAGTGGGGACTAGCATAAGGAATGAGCAGTTCTTC. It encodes CASSLVGTSIRNEQFF.

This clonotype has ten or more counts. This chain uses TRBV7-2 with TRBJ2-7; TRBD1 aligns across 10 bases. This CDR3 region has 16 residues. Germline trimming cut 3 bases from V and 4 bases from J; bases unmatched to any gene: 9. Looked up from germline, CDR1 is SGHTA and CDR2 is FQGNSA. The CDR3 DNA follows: TGTGCCAGCAGCTTTGCCCCCGGGACAGGGGTTTACGAGCAGTACTTC. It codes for CASSFAPGTGVYEQYF. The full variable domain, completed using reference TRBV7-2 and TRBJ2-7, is GAGVSQSPSNKVTEKGKDVELRCDPISGHTALYWYRQSLGQGLEFLIYFQGNSAPDKSGLPSDRFSAERTGGSVSTLTIQRTQQEDSAVYLCASSFAPGTGVYEQYFGPGTRLTVT.

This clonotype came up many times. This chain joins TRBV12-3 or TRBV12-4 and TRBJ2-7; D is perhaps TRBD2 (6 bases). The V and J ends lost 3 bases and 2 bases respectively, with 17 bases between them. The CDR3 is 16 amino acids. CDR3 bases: TGTGCCAGCAGTTTGGGTGGGAAGCGGGTCCCCTACGAGCAGTACTTC. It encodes CASSLGGKRVPYEQYF.

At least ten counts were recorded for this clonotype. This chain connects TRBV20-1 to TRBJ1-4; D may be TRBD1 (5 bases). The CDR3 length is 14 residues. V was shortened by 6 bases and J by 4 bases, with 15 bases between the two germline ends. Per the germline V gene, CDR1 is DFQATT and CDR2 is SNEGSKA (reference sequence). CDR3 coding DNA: TGCAGTGCAGCCGCGGGACGGCTTAATGAAAAACTGTTTTTT. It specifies CSAAAGRLNEKLFF.

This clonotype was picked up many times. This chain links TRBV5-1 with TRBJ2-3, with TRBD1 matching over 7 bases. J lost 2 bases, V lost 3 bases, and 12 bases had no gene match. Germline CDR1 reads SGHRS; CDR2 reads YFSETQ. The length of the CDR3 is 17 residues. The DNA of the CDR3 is TGCGCCAGCAGCTGGGGGCCCCACAGGGGCGACACAGATACGCAGTATTTT. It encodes CASSWGPHRGDTDTQYF.

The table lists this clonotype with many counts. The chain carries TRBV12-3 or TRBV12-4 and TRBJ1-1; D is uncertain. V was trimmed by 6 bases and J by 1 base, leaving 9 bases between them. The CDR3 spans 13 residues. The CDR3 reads CASSQNQNTEAFF. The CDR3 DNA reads TGTGCCAGCAGCCAAAACCAGAACACTGAAGCTTTCTTT.

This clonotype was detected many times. The CDR3 sequence is CASSHPGTVNTGELFF. CDR3 bases: TGTGCCAGCAGCCATCCCGGGACTGTAAACACCGGGGAGCTGTTTTTT. The V and J genes are TRBV4-2 and TRBJ2-2, with a tentative D call TRBD2 (6 bases). Germline CDR1 LGHNA, CDR2 YNFKEQ. Trimming took 3 bases from V and 2 from J, leaving 13 bases between them. The CDR3 extends over 16 amino acids.

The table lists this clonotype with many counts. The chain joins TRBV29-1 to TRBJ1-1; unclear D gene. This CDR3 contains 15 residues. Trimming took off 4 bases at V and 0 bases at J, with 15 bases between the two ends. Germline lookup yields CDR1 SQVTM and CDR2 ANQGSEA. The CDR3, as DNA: TGCAGCGTTGTAGGGTCAAGGAATTTGAACACTGAAGCTTTCTTT. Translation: CSVVGSRNLNTEAFF.

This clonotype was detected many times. CDR3 region: CSASPGSGANVLTF. The CDR3 bases are TGCAGTGCTAGTCCCGGCTCTGGGGCCAACGTCCTGACTTTC. The rearrangement uses TRBV20-1 and TRBJ2-6; unclear D gene. CDR1 is DFQATT and CDR2 is SNEGSKA in the germline V gene (reference sequence). The ends were cut back, 3 bases at V and 0 bases at J, with 6 bases in the middle. The CDR3 runs 14 residues.

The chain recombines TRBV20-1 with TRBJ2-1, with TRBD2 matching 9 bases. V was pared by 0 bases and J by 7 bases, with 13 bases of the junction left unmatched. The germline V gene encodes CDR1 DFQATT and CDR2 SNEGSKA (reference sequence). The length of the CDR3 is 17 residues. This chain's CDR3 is CSARDRLASGNGNEQFF. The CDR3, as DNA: TGCAGTGCTAGAGATCGGTTGGCTAGCGGGAATGGGAATGAGCAGTTCTTC.

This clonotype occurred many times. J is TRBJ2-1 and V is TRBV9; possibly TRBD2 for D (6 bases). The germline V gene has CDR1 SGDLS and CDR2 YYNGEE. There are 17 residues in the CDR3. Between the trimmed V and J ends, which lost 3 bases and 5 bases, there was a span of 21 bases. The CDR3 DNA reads TGTGCCAGCAGCGAACGACTAGTCCTTTTCCCACACAATGAGCAGTTCTTC. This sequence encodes CASSERLVLFPHNEQFF.

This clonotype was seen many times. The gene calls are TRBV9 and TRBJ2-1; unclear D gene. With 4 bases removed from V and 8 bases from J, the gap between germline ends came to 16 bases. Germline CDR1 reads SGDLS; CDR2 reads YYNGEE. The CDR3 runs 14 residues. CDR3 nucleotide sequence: TGTGCCAGCAGCCGGAACGCACGGCCGCATGAGCAGTTCTTC. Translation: CASSRNARPHEQFF.

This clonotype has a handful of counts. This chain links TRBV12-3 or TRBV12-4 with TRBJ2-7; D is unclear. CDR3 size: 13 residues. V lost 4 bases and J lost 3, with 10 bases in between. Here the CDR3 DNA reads TGTGCCAGCAGTTCGACACGGTTCTACGAGCAGTACTTC. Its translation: CASSSTRFYEQYF.

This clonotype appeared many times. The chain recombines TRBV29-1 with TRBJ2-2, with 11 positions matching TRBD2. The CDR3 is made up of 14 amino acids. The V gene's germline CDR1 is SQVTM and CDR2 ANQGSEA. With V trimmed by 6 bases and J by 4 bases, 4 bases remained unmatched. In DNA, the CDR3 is TGCAGCGTGACTAGCGGGATCAGCACCGGGGAGCTGTTTTTT. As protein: CSVTSGISTGELFF.

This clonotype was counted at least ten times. CDR3 amino acids: CASSYDPSGSTYEQYF. CDR3 in DNA: TGTGCCAGCAGTTACGACCCTAGCGGGAGTACCTACGAGCAGTACTTC. V usage is TRBV6-2 or TRBV6-3 and J usage is TRBJ2-7, with 10 bases aligning to TRBD2. Germline V gene data show CDR1 as MNHEY and CDR2 as SVGEGT. CDR3 length: 16 residues. V gave up 2 bases and J gave up 2 bases; unmatched junction bases: 6.

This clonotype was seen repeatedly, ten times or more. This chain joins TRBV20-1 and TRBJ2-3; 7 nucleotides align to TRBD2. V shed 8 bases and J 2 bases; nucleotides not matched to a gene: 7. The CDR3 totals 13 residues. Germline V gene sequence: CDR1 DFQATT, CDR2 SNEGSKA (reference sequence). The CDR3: CSSATSNTDTQYF. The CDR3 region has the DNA TGCAGTTCAGCGACTAGCAACACAGATACGCAGTATTTT.

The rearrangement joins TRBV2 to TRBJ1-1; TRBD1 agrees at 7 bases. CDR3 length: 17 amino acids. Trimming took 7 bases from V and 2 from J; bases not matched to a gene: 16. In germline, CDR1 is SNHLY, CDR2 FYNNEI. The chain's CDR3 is CASTRGTAGILNTEAFF. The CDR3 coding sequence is TGTGCCAGCACCCGAGGGACAGCCGGAATCCTTAACACTGAAGCTTTCTTT.